The 17 T cell receptor beta chains in this list originate from one sample, sequenced in a study of cytomegalovirus exposure and HLA in healthy donors. The PCR made use of 60 Vbeta and 13 Jbeta primers. Measured with immunoSEQ multiplex PCR; TCRdb has only the in-frame clones, and not every one. The sample carries 120,000 to 150,000 clones, under 80% recorded once. The sequencing input was PBMCs. The receptors were gathered from a male donor in good health and CMV-seronegative.

The rearrangement links TRBV27 to TRBJ2-3; D uncertain. CDR3 length: 14 amino acids. V was trimmed by 1 base and J by 2 bases, leaving 7 bases between them. Germline-derived CDR1 and CDR2 are MNHEY and SMNVEV (reference sequence). The DNA for the CDR3 is TGTGCCAGCAGTTTATTCAGGTCCACAGATACGCAGTATTTT. It is translated as CASSLFRSTDTQYF.

The CDR3 sequence: CASSQGARRGGYTF. The CDR3, as DNA: TGCGCCAGCAGCCAAGGGGCCCGTAGGGGTGGCTACACCTTC. The chain links TRBV4-3 to TRBJ1-2, with a tentative D call TRBD1 (5 bases). The CDR3 extends over 14 amino acids. The germline CDR1 and CDR2 sequences are LGHNA and YSLEER. V was pared by 1 base and J by 7 bases, with 13 bases between.

The chain carries TRBV20-1 and TRBJ2-7; D remains ambiguous. The V gene's germline CDR1 is DFQATT and CDR2 SNEGSKA (reference sequence). This CDR3 comprises 11 residues. V was cut by 6 bases and J by 5 bases, with 11 bases left in between. The CDR3 sequence: CSASPGNEQYF. CDR3 sequence (DNA): TGCAGTGCAAGCCCGGGTAACGAGCAGTACTTC.

This clone has more than one count but fewer than ten. This chain links TRBV27 with TRBJ2-7, with 9 bases lining up with TRBD1. The germline V gene encodes CDR1 MNHEY and CDR2 SMNVEV (reference sequence). This CDR3 spans 15 amino acids. V shed 4 bases and J 3 bases; nucleotides not matched to a gene: 7. In nucleotides, the CDR3 is TGTGCCAGCAGTTCATGGACAGGGGAGTACTACGAGCAGTACTTC. Protein: CASSSWTGEYYEQYF.

In its sample, this clone was seen a few times. This chain links TRBV5-4 with TRBJ2-5; 7 bases map to TRBD2. In germline, CDR1 is SGHNT, CDR2 YYREEE (reference sequence). The length of the CDR3 is 15 residues. The V segment lost 1 base and the J segment 3 bases; nucleotides outside the gene matches: 6. The CDR3, as DNA: TGTGCCAGCAGCTTGCTAGCGGTTGAGGAAGAGACCCAGTACTTC. It codes for CASSLLAVEEETQYF.

The chain has TRBV19 and TRBJ2-5; D perhaps matches TRBD1 (5 bases). Trimming removed 5 bases at V and 1 base at J, with 11 bases between. Germline CDR1 and CDR2: LNHDA and SQIVND (reference sequence). This CDR3 is built from 14 residues. The CDR3: CASSPWGSQETQYF. DNA for the CDR3: TGTGCCAGTAGTCCGTGGGGCAGCCAAGAGACCCAGTACTTC.

This clone occurred a few times. An end of the junction differs from the germline gene, which may be a read error. The chain employs TRBV6-5 and TRBJ2-5; 9 nucleotides agree with TRBD2. Germline V gene lookup returns CDR1 MNHEY and CDR2 SVGAGI. The CDR3 spans 15 residues. CDR3 DNA sequence: TGTCCCAGCAGTTTGGGCGGGGGGGCCGGAGAGACCCAGTACTTC. Residues: CPSSLGGGAGETQYF.

The chain uses TRBV29-1 and TRBJ2-5; 8 positions agree with TRBD1. The CDR3 is 15 amino acids. Germline trimming cut 3 bases from V and 4 bases from J; bases unmatched to any gene: 10. CDR1 is SQVTM, CDR2 ANQGSEA, per germline. The CDR3 is CSVDVPGQVGETQYF. Written as DNA, the CDR3 is TGCAGCGTTGATGTCCCGGGACAGGTAGGAGAGACCCAGTACTTC. Based on the CDR3 plus reference TRBV29-1 and TRBJ2-5, the full variable domain is SAVISQKPSRDICQRGTSLTIQCQVDSQVTMMFWYRQQPGQSLTLIATANQGSEATYESGFVIDKFPISRPNLTFSTLTVSNMSPEDSSIYLCSVDVPGQVGETQYFGPGTRLLVL.

This chain connects TRBV4-3 to TRBJ2-7, with 10 bases aligning to TRBD2. The CDR3 runs 17 residues. Per the germline V gene, CDR1 is LGHNA and CDR2 is YSLEER. V was clipped by 0 bases and J by 3 bases; unmatched bases: 8. CDR3 sequence (DNA): TGCGCCAGCAGCCAAGAGTTTACTAGCGGGACCATCTACGAGCAGTACTTC. Its translation is CASSQEFTSGTIYEQYF.

V is TRBV19 and J is TRBJ2-4; D is perhaps TRBD2 (7 bases). Germline V lookup: CDR1 LNHDA, CDR2 SQIVND (reference sequence). The CDR3 totals 16 residues. V lost 11 bases and J 0 bases, leaving 20 bases between the germline ends. CDR3 nucleotide sequence: TGTGCCGTCAGTAAAAGGGGGGGGGTAGCCAAAAACATTCAGTACTTC. Protein product: CAVSKRGGVAKNIQYF.

In its sample, this clone was seen once. The chain has TRBV19 and TRBJ2-1; 7 bases fit TRBD2. Germline assignment: CDR1 LNHDA and CDR2 SQIVND (reference sequence). The V gene end was trimmed by 9 bases and the J gene end by 10 bases; junction bases not matched to a gene: 6. This CDR3 is 11 amino acids long. The CDR3 loop is CASRLAGEQFF. As DNA, the CDR3 is TGTGCCAGCAGACTAGCTGGAGAGCAGTTCTTC.

This clone was seen a few times. CDR3 in amino acids: CASSAVLRGSQETQYF. As DNA, the CDR3 is TGTGCCAGCAGTGCAGTACTCCGGGGGTCCCAAGAGACCCAGTACTTC. The V call is TRBV6-4, the J call TRBJ2-5; D possibly corresponds to TRBD2 (6 bases). The CDR3 loop spans 16 amino acids. V lost 4 bases, J lost 1 base, and 16 bases lay in between. Germline V gene lookup returns CDR1 MRHNA and CDR2 SNTAGT.

This clone occurred a few times. This chain connects TRBV7-9 to TRBJ2-3, with TRBD2 identical over 11 bases. Trimming removed 4 bases from V and 2 bases from J; junction bases left unmatched: 8. This CDR3 region has 17 residues. The V gene's germline CDR1 is SEHNR and CDR2 FQNEAQ (reference sequence). CDR3 sequence reads: CASSSLPGLAVTDTQYF. The CDR3 DNA is TGTGCCAGCAGCTCGCTCCCGGGACTAGCGGTCACAGATACGCAGTATTTT.

Points on this clone: Relative to the germline gene, one junction end is altered; a read error may explain this. This rearrangement joins TRBV7-7 to TRBJ2-1, with D perhaps TRBD2 (6 bases). Germline CDR1 SSHAT, CDR2 FNYEAQ (reference sequence). CDR3 length: 13 residues. Written as DNA, the CDR3 is TGTGCTAGCAGCTTAACGACTAGAGGTGAGCAGTTCTTC. This codes for CASSLTTRGEQFF.

This chain links TRBV2 with TRBJ1-1; D gene unclear. CDR3 length equals 13 residues. CDR1 SNHLY and CDR2 FYNNEI come from the germline V gene. V was clipped by 5 bases and J by 0 bases, with 7 bases between them. The CDR3 here is CASSPRLNTEAFF. CDR3 sequence (DNA): TGTGCCAGCAGTCCCAGGCTGAACACTGAAGCTTTCTTT.

This clone was detected a few times. The chain couples TRBV6-1 to TRBJ2-7, with 10 bases lining up with TRBD2. Trimming cost V 2 bases and J 5 bases; bases outside gene matches: 6. CDR1 MNHNS and CDR2 SASEGT come from the germline V gene. The CDR3 length is 15 residues. CDR3 residues: CASSETLAGVHEQYF. CDR3 DNA sequence: TGTGCCAGCAGTGAAACCCTAGCGGGGGTCCACGAGCAGTACTTC.

CDR3 protein: CAITSRGGTDSGNTIYF. Here the CDR3 DNA reads TGTGCCATCACTTCTAGGGGTGGGACAGACTCTGGAAACACCATATATTTT. The rearrangement links TRBV10-3 to TRBJ1-3; 7 bases fit TRBD1. J lost 0 bases, V lost 7 bases, and 12 bases had no gene match. The CDR3 loop spans 17 amino acids. Germline lookup yields CDR1 ENHRY and CDR2 SYGVKD.